This T cell receptor beta chain emerged from a study of blood T cells in healthy people across ages. Each donor was a healthy Caucasian individual from Russia, aged 6 to 90. This clonotype was detected only a few times. The authors ran a second PCR of about 6 to 11 cycles using a sample-barcoded 5' primer and a J-beta primer mix. TCRdb reprocessed the 5' RACE reads with MiXCR, giving one entry per CDR3 protein. The sample has nearly 1 million distinct CDR3 sequences, just over 50% seen once. Between the trimmed V and J ends, which lost 1 base and 5 bases, there was a span of 10 bases. Germline V gene data show CDR1 as SGHTA and CDR2 as FQGNSA. The CDR3 is 14 amino acids.

The receptor was isolated from an older woman in good health. Specimen: blood. The genes are TRBV7-2 and TRBJ2-3, with D hard to call. The CDR3 protein is CASSLDLPRDTQYF. CDR3 sequence (DNA): TGTGCCAGCAGCTTAGATCTCCCAAGAGATACGCAGTATTTT.